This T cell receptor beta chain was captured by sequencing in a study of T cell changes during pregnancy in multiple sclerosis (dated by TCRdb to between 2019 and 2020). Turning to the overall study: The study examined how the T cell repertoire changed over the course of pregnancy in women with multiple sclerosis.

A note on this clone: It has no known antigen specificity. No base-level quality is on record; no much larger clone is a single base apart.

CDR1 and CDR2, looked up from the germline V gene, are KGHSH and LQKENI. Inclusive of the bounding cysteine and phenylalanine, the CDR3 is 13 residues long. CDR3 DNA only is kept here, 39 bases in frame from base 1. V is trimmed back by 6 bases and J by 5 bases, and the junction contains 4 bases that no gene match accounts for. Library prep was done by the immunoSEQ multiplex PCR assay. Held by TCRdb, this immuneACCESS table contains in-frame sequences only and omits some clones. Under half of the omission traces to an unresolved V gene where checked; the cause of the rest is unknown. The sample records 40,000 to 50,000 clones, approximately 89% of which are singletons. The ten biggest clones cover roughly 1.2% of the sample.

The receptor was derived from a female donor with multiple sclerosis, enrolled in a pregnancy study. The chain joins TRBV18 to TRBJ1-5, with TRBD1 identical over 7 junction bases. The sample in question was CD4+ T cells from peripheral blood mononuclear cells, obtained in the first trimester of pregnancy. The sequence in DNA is TGTGCCAGCTCGGGACAGTTGGATCAGCCCCAGCATTTT. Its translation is CASSGQLDQPQHF.